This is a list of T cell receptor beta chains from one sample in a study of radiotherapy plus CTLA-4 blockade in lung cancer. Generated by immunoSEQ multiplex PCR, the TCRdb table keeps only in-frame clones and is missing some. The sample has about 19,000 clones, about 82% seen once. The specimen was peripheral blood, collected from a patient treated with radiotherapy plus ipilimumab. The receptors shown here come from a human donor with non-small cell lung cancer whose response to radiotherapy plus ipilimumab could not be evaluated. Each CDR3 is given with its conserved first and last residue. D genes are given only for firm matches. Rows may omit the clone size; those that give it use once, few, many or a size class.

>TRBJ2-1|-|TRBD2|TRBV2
TGTGCCAGCAGTGAAGGGTCTAGCGGGATCTGGGAGCAGTTCTTC
CASSEGSSGIWEQFF
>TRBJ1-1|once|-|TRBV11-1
TGTGCCAGCAGGCAACCGGGGAGCCGAGGTATGAACACTGAAGCTTTCTTT
CASRQPGSRGMNTEAFF
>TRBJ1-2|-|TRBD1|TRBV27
TGTGCCAGCAGACCCGGGACAGGGAGCTATGGCTACACCTTC
CASRPGTGSYGYTF
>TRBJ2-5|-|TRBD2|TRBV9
TGTGCCAGCAGCGTAGGGGCGGGAGGGGAAGAGACCCAGTACTTC
CASSVGAGGEETQYF
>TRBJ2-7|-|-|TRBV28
TGTGCCAGCAGCGACCCTCCCTCCCAGGTGGAGTACTTC
CASSDPPSQVEYF
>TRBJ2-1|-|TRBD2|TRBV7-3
TGTGCCAGCAGCTTAAGCAGCGGGAGAGGAGCAAATGAGCAGTTCTTC
CASSLSSGRGANEQFF
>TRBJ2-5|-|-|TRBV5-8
TGTGCCAGCAGCCCTGGAGCTAGCGAGCAAGAGACCCAGTACTTC
CASSPGASEQETQYF
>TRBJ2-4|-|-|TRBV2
TGTGCCAGCAGTGAATCCCTGTTAGCCAAAAACATTCAGTACTTC
CASSESLLAKNIQYF
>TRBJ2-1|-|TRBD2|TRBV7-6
TGTGCCAGCAGCTCACTAGCGGGAGGGGACAATGAGCAGTTCTTC
CASSSLAGGDNEQFF
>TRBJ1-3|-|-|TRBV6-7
TGTGCCAGCAGTTACTCCGGGGCGGGGAGCTCTGGAAACACCATATATTTT
CASSYSGAGSSGNTIYF
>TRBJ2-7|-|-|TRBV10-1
TGCGCCAGCAGTGAGGGGAGATCGGGGAAGCAGTACTTC
CASSEGRSGKQYF
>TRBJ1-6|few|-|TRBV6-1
TGTGCCAGCAGACAGGGCTCTGACTATAATTCACCCCTCCACTTT
CASRQGSDYNSPLHF
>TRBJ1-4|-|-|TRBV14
TGTGCCAGCAGCTCGCAGGGGTATAAGGAAAAACTGTTTTTT
CASSSQGYKEKLFF
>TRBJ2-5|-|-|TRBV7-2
TGTGCCAGCAGCCGGGACATAAAAGAGACCCAGTACTTC
CASSRDIKETQYF
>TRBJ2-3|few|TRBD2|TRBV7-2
TGTGCCAGCAGCACCTCTAGCGGGGGAAATACGCAGTATTTT
CASSTSSGGNTQYF
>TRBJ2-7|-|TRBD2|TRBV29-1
TGCAGCGGAGCCGGGGGGGGGAAGGGCGAGCAGTACTTC
CSGAGGGKGEQYF
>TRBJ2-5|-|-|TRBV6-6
TGTGCCAGCACCGGAGGGAGTTACCAAGAGACCCAGTACTTC
CASTGGSYQETQYF
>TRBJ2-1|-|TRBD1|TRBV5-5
TGTGCCAGCAGCCAGGGACAGGGGGTGGACAATGAGCAGTTCTTC
CASSQGQGVDNEQFF
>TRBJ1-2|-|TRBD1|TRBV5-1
TGCGCCAGCAGCGTCATTGGGGCAGGGGGAAATGGCTACACCTTC
CASSVIGAGGNGYTF
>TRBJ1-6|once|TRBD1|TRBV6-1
TGTGCCAGCGAACAGGGGGTCTCACCCCTCCACTTT
CASEQGVSPLHF
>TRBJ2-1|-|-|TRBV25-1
TGTGCCAGCAGTGATAGGACTTGGAATTTCTTC
CASSDRTWNFF
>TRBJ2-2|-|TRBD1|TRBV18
TGTGCCAGCTCAATCCTGCAGGGGGAAAACACCGGGGAGCTGTTTTTT
CASSILQGENTGELFF
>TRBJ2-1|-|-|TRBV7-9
TGTGCCAGCAGCCCGGTGGGGACTGGAGTGGTGAATGAGCAGTTCTTC
CASSPVGTGVVNEQFF
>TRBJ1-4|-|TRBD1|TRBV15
TGTGCCACCAGCAGAGGACAGGGAACAACTAATGAAAAACTGTTTTTT
CATSRGQGTTNEKLFF
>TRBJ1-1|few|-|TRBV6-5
TGTGCCAGCAGTTACGGTTCAGGGGTGAACACTGAAGCTTTCTTT
CASSYGSGVNTEAFF
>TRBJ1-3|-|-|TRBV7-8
TGTGCCAGCAGCCCGGGACTCGGAGAGTCTGGAAACACCATATATTTT
CASSPGLGESGNTIYF
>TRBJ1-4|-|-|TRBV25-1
TGTGCCAGCAGGTATGGGGGCGAACGGGAAAAACTGTTTTTT
CASRYGGEREKLFF
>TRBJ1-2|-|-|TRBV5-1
TGCGCCAGCAGTCCAGACAGCCTCTATGGCTACACCTTC
CASSPDSLYGYTF
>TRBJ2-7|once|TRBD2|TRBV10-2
TGCGCCAGCAGTGAGGGGCGGGGACTAGCGGGAGAGCAGTACTTC
CASSEGRGLAGEQYF
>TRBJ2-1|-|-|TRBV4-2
TGTGCCAGCAGCCTAGAGACAGGTTTCTACAATGAGCAGTTCTTC
CASSLETGFYNEQFF
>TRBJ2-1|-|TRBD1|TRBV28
TGTGCCAGCAGTTCCACATGGGACAGGCACTACAATGAGCAGTTCTTC
CASSSTWDRHYNEQFF
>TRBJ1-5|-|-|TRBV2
TGTGCCAGCACGGGAGAAACATATCAGCCCCAGCATTTT
CASTGETYQPQHF
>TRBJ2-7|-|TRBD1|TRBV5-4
TGTGCCAGCAGCAGCACCGGGACAGCCTACGAGCAGTACTTC
CASSSTGTAYEQYF
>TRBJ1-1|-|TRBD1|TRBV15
TGTGCCACCAGCACCCCCCAGGGGGCGAACACTGAAGCTTTCTTT
CATSTPQGANTEAFF
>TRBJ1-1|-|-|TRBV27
TGTGCCCAACTCCGGGACACTGAAGCTTTCTTT
CAQLRDTEAFF
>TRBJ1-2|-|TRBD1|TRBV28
TGTGCCAGCAGGGCTGGGACAGGGGGGACAAACTATGGCTACACCTTC
CASRAGTGGTNYGYTF
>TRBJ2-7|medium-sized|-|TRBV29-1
TGCAGCGTTGAACTACGGGAGACTGACTACGAGCAGTACTTC
CSVELRETDYEQYF
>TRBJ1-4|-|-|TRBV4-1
TGCGCCAGCAGCCAAGGTCACAGGGTGGAAAAACTGTTTTTT
CASSQGHRVEKLFF
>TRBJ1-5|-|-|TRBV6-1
TGTGCCAGCAGCCCTGGCTGGAGCAATCAGCCCCAGCATTTT
CASSPGWSNQPQHF
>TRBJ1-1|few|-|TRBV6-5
TGTGCCAGCAGGAGAGCATACAACACTGAAGCTTTCTTT
CASRRAYNTEAFF
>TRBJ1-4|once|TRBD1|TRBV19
TGTGCCAGTAGTTTACCCCGGGACAGGAGAAATGAAAAACTGTTTTTT
CASSLPRDRRNEKLFF
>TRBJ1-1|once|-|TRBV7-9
TGTGCCAGCAGCTTACAGGAGAACACTGAAGCTTTCTTT
CASSLQENTEAFF
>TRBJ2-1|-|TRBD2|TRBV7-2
TGTGCCAGCAGCTTAGGAGGCGGACCGGGGGGGCAGTTCTTC
CASSLGGGPGGQFF
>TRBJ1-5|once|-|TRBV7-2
TGTGCCAGCAGCCGGGGGGGGGCGCGAAGCAATCAGCCCCAGCATTTT
CASSRGGARSNQPQHF
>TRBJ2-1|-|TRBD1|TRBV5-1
TGCGCCAGCAGCATACCCGGACAGGGTGACGAGCAGTTCTTC
CASSIPGQGDEQFF
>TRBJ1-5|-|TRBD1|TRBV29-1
TGCAGCGTTTTCAGACAGGGGGGGAAGCCCCAGCATTTT
CSVFRQGGKPQHF
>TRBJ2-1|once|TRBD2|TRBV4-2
TGTGCCAGCAGCCAAGACCTACTAGCGGGGGGGCGGGGTGAGCAGTTCTTC
CASSQDLLAGGRGEQFF
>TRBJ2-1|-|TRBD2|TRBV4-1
TGCGCCAGCAGCCACGGACTAGCGGAATACAATGAGCAGTTCTTC
CASSHGLAEYNEQFF